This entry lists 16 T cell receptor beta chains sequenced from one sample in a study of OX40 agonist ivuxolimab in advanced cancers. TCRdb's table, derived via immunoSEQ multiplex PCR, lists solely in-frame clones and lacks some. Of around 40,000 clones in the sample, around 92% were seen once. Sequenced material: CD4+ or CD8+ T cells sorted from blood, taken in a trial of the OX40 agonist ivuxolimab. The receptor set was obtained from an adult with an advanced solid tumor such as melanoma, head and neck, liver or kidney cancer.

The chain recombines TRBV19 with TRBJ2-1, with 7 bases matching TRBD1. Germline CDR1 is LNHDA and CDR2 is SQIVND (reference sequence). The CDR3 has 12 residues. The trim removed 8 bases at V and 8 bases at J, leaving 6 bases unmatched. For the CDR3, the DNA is TGTGCCAGTTCAAGGGGGCCGTATGAGCAGTTCTTC. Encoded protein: CASSRGPYEQFF.

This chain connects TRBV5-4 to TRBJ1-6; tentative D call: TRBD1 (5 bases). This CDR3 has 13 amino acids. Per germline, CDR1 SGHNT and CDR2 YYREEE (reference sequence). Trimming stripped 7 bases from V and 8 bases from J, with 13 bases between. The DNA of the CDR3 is TGTGCCAGCGGCTACAGGAGCGATTCACCCCTCCACTTT. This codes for CASGYRSDSPLHF.

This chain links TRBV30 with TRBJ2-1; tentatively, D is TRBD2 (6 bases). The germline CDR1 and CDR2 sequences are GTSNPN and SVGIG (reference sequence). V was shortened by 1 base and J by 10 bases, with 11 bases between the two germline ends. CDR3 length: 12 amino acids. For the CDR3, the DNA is TGTGCCTGGAGTGAGACTAGTGGCGAGCAGTTCTTC. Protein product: CAWSETSGEQFF.

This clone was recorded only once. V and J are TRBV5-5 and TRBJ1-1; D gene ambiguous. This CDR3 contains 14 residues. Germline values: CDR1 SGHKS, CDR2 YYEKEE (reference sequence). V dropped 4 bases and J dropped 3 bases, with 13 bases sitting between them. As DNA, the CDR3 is TGTGCCAGCAGCGGGGAAAACTTACACACTGAAGCTTTCTTT. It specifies CASSGENLHTEAFF.

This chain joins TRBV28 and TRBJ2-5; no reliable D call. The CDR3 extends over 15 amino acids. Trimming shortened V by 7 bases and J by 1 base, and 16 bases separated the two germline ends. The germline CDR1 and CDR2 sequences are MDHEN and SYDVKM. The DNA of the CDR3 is TGTGCCAGCAAGTTATTATCTAACGTCCAAGAGACCCAGTACTTC. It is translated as CASKLLSNVQETQYF.

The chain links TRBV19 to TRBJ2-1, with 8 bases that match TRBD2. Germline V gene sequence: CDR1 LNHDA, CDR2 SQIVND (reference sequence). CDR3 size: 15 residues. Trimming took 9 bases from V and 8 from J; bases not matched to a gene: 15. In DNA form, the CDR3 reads TGTGCCAGCAGATCACTAGCGGCCAGTAGGGATGAGCAGTTCTTC. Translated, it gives CASRSLAASRDEQFF.

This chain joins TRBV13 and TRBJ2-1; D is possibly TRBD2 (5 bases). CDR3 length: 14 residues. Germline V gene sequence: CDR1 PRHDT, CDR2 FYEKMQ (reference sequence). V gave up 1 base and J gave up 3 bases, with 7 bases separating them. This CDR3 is CASSLAGSYNEQFF. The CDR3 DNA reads TGTGCCAGCAGCTTAGCGGGGAGCTACAATGAGCAGTTCTTC.

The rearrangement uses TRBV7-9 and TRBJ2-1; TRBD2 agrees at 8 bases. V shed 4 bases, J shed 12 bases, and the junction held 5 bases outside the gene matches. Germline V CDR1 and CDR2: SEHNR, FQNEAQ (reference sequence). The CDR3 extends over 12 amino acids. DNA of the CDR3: TGTGCCAGCAGCTCCGGGGGGGCGCCGCAGTTCTTC. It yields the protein CASSSGGAPQFF.

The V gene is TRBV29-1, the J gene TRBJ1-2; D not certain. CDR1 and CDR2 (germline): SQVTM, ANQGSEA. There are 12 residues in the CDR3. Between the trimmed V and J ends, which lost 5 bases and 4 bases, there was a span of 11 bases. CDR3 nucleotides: TGCAGCGTTCCCATTGGTCGCTATGGCTACACCTTC. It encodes CSVPIGRYGYTF.

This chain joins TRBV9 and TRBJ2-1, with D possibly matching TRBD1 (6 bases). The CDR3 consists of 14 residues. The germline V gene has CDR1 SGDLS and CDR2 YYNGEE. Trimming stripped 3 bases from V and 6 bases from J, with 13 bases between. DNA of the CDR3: TGTGCCAGCAGCGCCCATACAGGGCCCAATGAGCAGTTCTTC. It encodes CASSAHTGPNEQFF.

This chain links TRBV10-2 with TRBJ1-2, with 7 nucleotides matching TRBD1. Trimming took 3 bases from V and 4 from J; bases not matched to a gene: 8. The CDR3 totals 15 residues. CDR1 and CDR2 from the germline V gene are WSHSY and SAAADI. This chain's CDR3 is CASSEKGARSYGYTF. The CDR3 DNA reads TGCGCCAGCAGTGAAAAGGGGGCAAGAAGCTATGGCTACACCTTC.

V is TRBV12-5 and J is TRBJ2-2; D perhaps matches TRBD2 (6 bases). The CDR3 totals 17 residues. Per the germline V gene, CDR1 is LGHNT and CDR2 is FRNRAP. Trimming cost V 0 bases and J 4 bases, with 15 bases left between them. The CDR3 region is CASGLVTSGYFTGELFF. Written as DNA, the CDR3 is TGTGCTAGTGGTTTGGTAACCAGCGGGTACTTCACCGGGGAGCTGTTTTTT.

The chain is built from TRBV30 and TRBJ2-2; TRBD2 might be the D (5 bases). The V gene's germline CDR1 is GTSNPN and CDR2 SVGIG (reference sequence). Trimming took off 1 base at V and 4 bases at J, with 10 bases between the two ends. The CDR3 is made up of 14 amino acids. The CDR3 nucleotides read TGTGCCTGGAGTGCGGAGGATTTCACCGGGGAGCTGTTTTTT. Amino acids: CAWSAEDFTGELFF.

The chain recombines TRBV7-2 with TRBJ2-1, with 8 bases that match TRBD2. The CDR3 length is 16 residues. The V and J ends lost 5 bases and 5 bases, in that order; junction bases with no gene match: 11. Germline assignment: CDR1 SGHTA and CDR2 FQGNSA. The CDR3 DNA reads TGTGCCAGCAGCACCCCGCTAGCGGGTGCGGACAATGAGCAGTTCTTC. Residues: CASSTPLAGADNEQFF.

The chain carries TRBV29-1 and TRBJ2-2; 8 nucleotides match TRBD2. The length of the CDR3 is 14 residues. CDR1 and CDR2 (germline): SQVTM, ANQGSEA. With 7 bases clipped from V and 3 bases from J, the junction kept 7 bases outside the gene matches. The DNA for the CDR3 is TGCAGCGGAAACGGGGGGGGCGACACCGGGGAGCTGTTTTTT. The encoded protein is CSGNGGGDTGELFF.

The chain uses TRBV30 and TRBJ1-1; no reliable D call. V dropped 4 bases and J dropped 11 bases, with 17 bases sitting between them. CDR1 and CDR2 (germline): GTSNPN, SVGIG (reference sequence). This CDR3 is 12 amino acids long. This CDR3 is CAWNEKGSLAFF. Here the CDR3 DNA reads TGTGCCTGGAACGAGAAGGGTTCATTGGCTTTCTTT.